Shown below are 21 T cell receptor beta chains from a single sample sequenced in a study of cytomegalovirus exposure and HLA in healthy donors. The PCR employed 60 Vbeta primers together with 13 Jbeta primers. Here immunoSEQ multiplex PCR was the method, and the copy in TCRdb shows in-frame clones only, minus some. Here the sample spans some 150,000 clones, about 75% being singletons. The sample comprised PBMCs. These receptors were obtained from a man aged 30 to 45 in good health and CMV-seronegative.

This clone was counted a few times. This chain joins TRBV9 and TRBJ2-5; 8 positions match TRBD1. Germline V gene lookup returns CDR1 SGDLS and CDR2 YYNGEE. The CDR3 runs 16 residues. Trimming removed 4 bases from V and 3 bases from J; junction bases left unmatched: 11. In DNA form, the CDR3 reads TGTGCCAGCAGCAAACATGGACAGGGAGGAGAAGAGACCCAGTACTTC. Its translation: CASSKHGQGGEETQYF.

V gene TRBV29-1 combines with J gene TRBJ2-3; no reliable D call. The CDR3 has 14 residues. CDR1 and CDR2 (germline): SQVTM, ANQGSEA. V was shortened by 3 bases and J by 4 bases, with 14 bases between the two germline ends. The CDR3 DNA is TGCAGCGTTGAGGCAACAGTAGACGCAGATACGCAGTATTTT. This codes for CSVEATVDADTQYF.

This clone was observed a handful of times. The rearrangement links TRBV7-3 to TRBJ2-5; 16 bases are a match to TRBD2. V lost 4 bases and J lost 5; bases outside the gene matches: 7. Germline loops: CDR1 SGHTA, CDR2 FQGTGA. There are 17 residues in the CDR3. DNA for the CDR3: TGTGCCAGCAGCTCGGGACTAGCGGGGGGGCCGACGGAGACCCAGTACTTC. Residues: CASSSGLAGGPTETQYF.

The V gene is TRBV7-8, the J gene TRBJ2-3; 7 bases are a match to TRBD2. The CDR3 runs 14 residues. V gave up 1 base and J gave up 6 bases; unmatched junction bases: 4. The germline V gene encodes CDR1 SGHVS and CDR2 FQNEAQ. DNA of the CDR3: TGTGCCAGCAGCTTAGAGTGGCGGGGGGATACGCAGTATTTT. Translating gives CASSLEWRGDTQYF.

V usage is TRBV12-5 and J usage is TRBJ1-1; 7 bases are a match to TRBD1. The V gene end was trimmed by 6 bases and the J gene end by 6 bases; junction bases not matched to a gene: 4. There are 12 residues in the CDR3. The germline gives CDR1 LGHNT, CDR2 FRNRAP. The CDR3 nucleotides are TGTGCTAGTGGCCAGGGGGGCCCTGAAGCTTTCTTT. Amino acid sequence: CASGQGGPEAFF. Full variable domain (missing parts from reference TRBV12-5 and TRBJ1-1): DARVTQTPRHKVTEMGQEVTMRCQPILGHNTVFWYRQTMMQGLELLAYFRNRAPLDDSGMPKDRFSAEMPDATLATLKIQPSEPRDSAVYFCASGQGGPEAFFGQGTRLTVV.

The CDR3 reads CAWSGDRSTASNQPQHF. The CDR3 DNA follows: TGTGCCTGGAGTGGGGACAGGTCAACCGCTAGCAATCAGCCCCAGCATTTT. The rearrangement links TRBV30 to TRBJ1-5, with TRBD1 matching 8 bases. The CDR3 has 17 residues. The J segment lost 0 bases and the V segment lost 1 base, leaving 8 bases of the junction unmatched. Germline CDR1 GTSNPN, CDR2 SVGIG (reference sequence).

The chain is built from TRBV18 and TRBJ1-5; D not resolved. Germline V gene lookup returns CDR1 KGHSH and CDR2 LQKENI. Trimming pared 0 bases from V and 2 bases from J, leaving 14 bases between. The CDR3 sequence is 17 residues long. For the CDR3, the DNA is TGTGCCAGCTCACCACCAAGCGGGTCGTTGGGCAATCAGCCCCAGCATTTT. The encoded protein is CASSPPSGSLGNQPQHF.

This rearrangement joins TRBV11-2 to TRBJ2-7; TRBD1 agrees at 9 bases. This CDR3 contains 18 residues. J gave up 5 bases and V 2 bases, and 16 bases lay outside the gene matches. Germline loops: CDR1 SGHAT, CDR2 FQNNGV. CDR3 loop: CASSLRLRFGTGKDEQYF. CDR3 sequence (DNA): TGTGCCAGCAGCTTAAGGTTACGGTTTGGGACAGGGAAGGACGAGCAGTACTTC.

This chain links TRBV5-4 with TRBJ1-2; possible D gene TRBD1, 6 bases. The germline CDR1 and CDR2 sequences are SGHNT and YYREEE (reference sequence). V was cut by 4 bases and J by 8 bases, with 15 bases left in between. The CDR3 extends over 13 amino acids. DNA of the CDR3: TGTGCCAGCAGCCAGGGGACGGAGGAAGGCTACACCTTC. Encoded protein: CASSQGTEEGYTF.

The V call is TRBV6-1, the J call TRBJ2-1; maybe TRBD2 (5 bases). This CDR3 has 11 residues. Germline lookup yields CDR1 MNHNS and CDR2 SASEGT. The V gene lost 11 bases and the J gene lost 9 bases, with 14 bases spanning the gap. The chain's CDR3 is CAHGRESEQFF. In nucleotides, the CDR3 is TGTGCCCATGGTAGGGAGTCTGAGCAGTTCTTC.

Comments on this clone: The same CDR3 also results from other DNA sequences found in this sample. The chain combines TRBV6-5 with TRBJ1-5; 7 bases line up with TRBD1. V lost 5 bases to trimming and J lost 4 bases; unmatched junction nucleotides: 2. This CDR3 is 13 amino acids long. Germline V gives CDR1 MNHEY, CDR2 SVGAGI. The CDR3 loop is CASSRQGNQPQHF. In DNA, the CDR3 is TGTGCCAGCAGTAGACAGGGTAATCAGCCCCAGCATTTT.

The CDR3 sequence is CASSLIGGIGETQYF. The CDR3 coding sequence is TGTGCCAGCAGCTTGATAGGGGGCATTGGTGAGACCCAGTACTTC. The chain combines TRBV5-4 with TRBJ2-5; 7 bases are a match to TRBD1. The V gene's germline CDR1 is SGHNT and CDR2 YYREEE (reference sequence). The CDR3 loop spans 15 amino acids. V gave up 1 base and J gave up 5 bases; unmatched junction bases: 8.

The chain recombines TRBV5-6 with TRBJ1-2; D gene unclear. The length of the CDR3 is 12 residues. Trimming stripped 2 bases from V and 4 bases from J, with 6 bases between. The V gene's germline CDR1 is SGHDT and CDR2 YYEEEE. In DNA, the CDR3 is TGTGCCAGCAGCTTTGAGTCCTATGGCTACACCTTC. Amino acids: CASSFESYGYTF.

This clone turned up a few times. The identical CDR3 is also encoded by other nucleotide sequences in the sample. CDR3 bases: TGTGCCAGCAGCTTAGGGTCAGGGGGGAACTTTAATGAAAAACTGTTTTTT. Translated: CASSLGSGGNFNEKLFF. V and J are TRBV7-8 and TRBJ1-4, with 7 bases that match TRBD1. CDR1 SGHVS and CDR2 FQNEAQ come from the germline V gene. After removal of 1 base from V and 4 bases from J, the junction contained 9 bases not matched to a gene. The CDR3 contains 17 residues. The whole variable domain, remainder taken from reference TRBV7-8 and TRBJ1-4, is GAGVSQSPRYKVAKRGQDVALRCDPISGHVSLFWYQQALGQGPEFLTYFQNEAQLDKSGLPSDRFFAERPEGSVSTLKIQRTQQEDSAVYLCASSLGSGGNFNEKLFFGSGTQLSVL.

This clone was observed a few times. The chain is built from TRBV9 and TRBJ2-1; 12 bases align to TRBD2. V lost 2 bases and J lost 8; bases outside the gene matches: 14. Per the germline V gene, CDR1 is SGDLS and CDR2 is YYNGEE. CDR3 size: 18 residues. CDR3 DNA sequence: TGTGCCAGCAGCGTGCCCTCTTCCGGGACTAGCGGGTTCTATGAGCAGTTCTTC. This gives the protein CASSVPSSGTSGFYEQFF. Filled out from reference TRBV9 and TRBJ2-1, the complete variable domain reads DSGVTQTPKHLITATGQRVTLRCSPRSGDLSVYWYQQSLDQGLQFLIQYYNGEERAKGNILERFSAQQFPDLHSELNLSSLELGDSALYFCASSVPSSGTSGFYEQFFGPGTRLTVL.

This chain uses TRBV10-1 with TRBJ2-7, with 11 bases aligning to TRBD1. Trimming removed 6 bases from V and 4 bases from J; junction bases left unmatched: 8. Germline V gene sequence: CDR1 WNHNN, CDR2 SYGVQD (reference sequence). The CDR3 extends over 15 amino acids. CDR3 protein: CASSSGTGGTYEQYF. The DNA for the CDR3 is TGCGCCAGCAGCTCCGGGACAGGGGGTACGTACGAGCAGTACTTC.

DNA for the CDR3: TGTGCCAGCAGTGTTGAGCCTTGGGAGACCCAGTACTTC. Protein product: CASSVEPWETQYF. The chain links TRBV2 to TRBJ2-5; D is ambiguous. The CDR3 totals 13 residues. The germline V gene has CDR1 SNHLY and CDR2 FYNNEI. The V and J ends lost 4 bases and 5 bases respectively, with 11 bases between them.

This rearrangement joins TRBV2 to TRBJ1-3; 7 positions match TRBD1. The CDR3 extends over 15 amino acids. CDR1 and CDR2 from the germline V gene are SNHLY and FYNNEI. V was pared by 1 base and J by 5 bases, with 5 bases of the junction left unmatched. The CDR3 is CASSEDTTGRNTIYF. As DNA, the CDR3 is TGTGCCAGCAGTGAAGATACGACAGGGAGAAACACCATATATTTT.

The chain uses TRBV10-1 and TRBJ2-5; 11 positions match TRBD2. CDR3 length: 14 amino acids. The germline V gene encodes CDR1 WNHNN and CDR2 SYGVQD (reference sequence). Germline trimming cut 8 bases from V and 7 bases from J; bases unmatched to any gene: 9. The CDR3 loop reads CASALAGVPRTQYF. The CDR3 DNA reads as TGCGCCAGCGCACTAGCGGGGGTTCCTAGGACCCAGTACTTC.

The chain carries TRBV6-5 and TRBJ2-1, with D maybe TRBD1 (6 bases). The germline V gene has CDR1 MNHEY and CDR2 SVGAGI. The V end was cut by 6 bases, the J end by 2 bases, with 14 bases between. The CDR3 has 15 amino acids. The CDR3 is CASRYGTSTYNEQFF. CDR3 in DNA: TGTGCCAGCAGATACGGGACATCGACCTACAATGAGCAGTTCTTC.

This clone has a single count. This chain links TRBV6-4 with TRBJ2-3; D unresolved. The CDR3 is 13 amino acids. With 5 bases removed from V and 0 bases from J, the gap between germline ends came to 6 bases. The germline gives CDR1 MRHNA, CDR2 SNTAGT. The CDR3 here is CASSLSSTDTQYF. The CDR3 region has the DNA TGTGCCAGCAGTCTATCTAGCACAGATACGCAGTATTTT.